These 29 T cell receptor beta chains were sequenced from one sample in a study of early T cells in non-severe SARS-CoV-2 infection. TCRdb fed the 5' RACE reads into MiXCR, producing one record per CDR3 protein. The sample contains fewer than 50,000 distinct CDR3 sequences, roughly 7% of which appear only once. Specimen: whole blood. These receptors were obtained from an adult who was a healthcare worker with PCR-confirmed SARS-CoV-2 infection or an uninfected control (not recorded which).

The sample holds many counts of this clonotype. The V gene is TRBV4-3, the J gene TRBJ2-3; D is unclear. The germline V gene has CDR1 LGHNA and CDR2 YSLEER. The germline V and J ends were trimmed by 3 bases and 3 bases, with 7 bases remaining between them. CDR3 length: 13 amino acids. CDR3 loop: CASSQGITDTQYF. CDR3 nucleotides: TGCGCCAGCAGCCAGGGCATTACAGATACGCAGTATTTT.

This clonotype was seen at least ten times. This chain connects TRBV5-4 to TRBJ2-7, with D possibly matching TRBD2 (5 bases). V shed 4 bases and J shed 2 bases, with 10 bases lying between them. The CDR3 covers 13 residues. The germline V gene encodes CDR1 SGHNT and CDR2 YYREEE (reference sequence). The CDR3 nucleotides read TGTGCCAGCAGCCTGATCGGGACCTACGAGCAGTACTTC. This encodes CASSLIGTYEQYF.

This clonotype was picked up many times. The genes are TRBV7-9 and TRBJ2-1; 8 nucleotides match TRBD2. Trimming removed 3 bases from V and 7 bases from J; junction bases left unmatched: 8. The CDR3 contains 15 residues. Germline V CDR1 and CDR2: SEHNR, FQNEAQ (reference sequence). CDR3 loop: CASSFRAGDGNEQFF. Written as DNA, the CDR3 is TGTGCCAGCAGCTTCCGAGCGGGGGATGGGAATGAGCAGTTCTTC.

This clonotype was detected only a few times. The V call is TRBV4-3, the J call TRBJ1-2; TRBD1 matches at 8 bases. The CDR3 totals 16 residues. Germline loops: CDR1 LGHNA, CDR2 YSLEER. J lost 5 bases, V lost 5 bases, and 13 bases had no gene match. The DNA for the CDR3 is TGCGCCAGCAGCTCATTGGACAGGGAGGCTTCTTATGGCTACACCTTC. Its translation: CASSSLDREASYGYTF.

This clonotype was recorded at least ten times. This chain connects TRBV20-1 to TRBJ2-7; D perhaps matches TRBD2 (7 bases). The V gene's germline CDR1 is DFQATT and CDR2 SNEGSKA (reference sequence). The CDR3 has 12 residues. V lost 5 bases and J lost 5, with 13 bases in between. The CDR3 nucleotides are TGCAGTGCTTATGGGGGGGGGCACGAGCAGTACTTC. Its protein product is CSAYGGGHEQYF.

The chain employs TRBV11-2 and TRBJ2-2, with a tentative D call TRBD2 (6 bases). Looked up from germline, CDR1 is SGHAT and CDR2 is FQNNGV. V shed 5 bases and J shed 1 base, with 11 bases lying between them. This CDR3 has 15 amino acids. The CDR3 region has the DNA TGTGCCAGCAGCGGAGGGATTAGGAACACCGGGGAGCTGTTTTTT. It yields the protein CASSGGIRNTGELFF. The entire variable domain, with the rest obtained from reference TRBV11-2 and TRBJ2-2, is as follows: EAGVAQSPRYKIIEKRQSVAFWCNPISGHATLYWYQQILGQGPKLLIQFQNNGVVDDSQLPKDRFSAERLKGVDSTLKIQPAKLEDSAVYLCASSGGIRNTGELFFGEGSRLTVL.

In this sample, this clonotype turned up many times. This sequence joins TRBV28 and TRBJ1-2; D call uncertain. Germline values: CDR1 MDHEN, CDR2 SYDVKM. The CDR3 is 14 amino acids. The V end lost 7 bases, the J end lost 0 bases, and 12 bases lay between the germline ends. CDR3 sequence (DNA): TGTGCCAGCATAGTTGCAGGCACTAACTATGGCTACACCTTC. This encodes CASIVAGTNYGYTF.

This clonotype occurred many times. V and J are TRBV20-1 and TRBJ2-2; D possibly corresponds to TRBD2 (7 bases). Per germline, CDR1 DFQATT and CDR2 SNEGSKA (reference sequence). The CDR3 is made up of 16 amino acids. Trimming pared 1 base from V and 5 bases from J, leaving 17 bases between. The CDR3 spells CSARALERGATGELFF. CDR3 nucleotides: TGCAGTGCTAGAGCTCTTGAACGGGGGGCGACCGGGGAGCTGTTTTTT.

This sequence joins TRBV4-2 and TRBJ2-1; D unclear. V was pared by 4 bases and J by 7 bases, with 8 bases between. The CDR3 has 12 residues. Germline CDR1 reads LGHNA; CDR2 reads YNFKEQ. The CDR3 region has the DNA TGTGCCAGCAGCCGCGCCGTAAATGAGCAGTTCTTC. Translated: CASSRAVNEQFF.

Many counts were recorded for this clonotype. The chain employs TRBV12-5 and TRBJ1-2, with TRBD1 identical over 10 bases. This CDR3 region has 19 residues. V lost 0 bases and J lost 0; bases outside the gene matches: 10. The germline CDR1 and CDR2 sequences are LGHNT and FRNRAP. The CDR3 spells CASGLVRGDRGPSNYGYTF. The DNA of the CDR3 is TGTGCTAGTGGTTTGGTAAGGGGGGACAGGGGCCCCTCTAACTATGGCTACACCTTC.

The chain combines TRBV29-1 with TRBJ2-7, with D perhaps matching TRBD1 (5 bases). The CDR3 length is 17 residues. V lost 6 bases to trimming and J lost 0 bases, with 24 bases between them. Germline CDR1 is SQVTM and CDR2 is ANQGSEA. CDR3 sequence: CSVAPSVPGPSSYEQYF. In DNA form, the CDR3 reads TGCAGCGTCGCCCCGTCGGTCCCAGGGCCCAGCTCCTACGAGCAGTACTTC.

This clonotype has a handful of counts. CDR3 sequence: CASSPGTFRYEQYF. In DNA, the CDR3 is TGTGCCAGCAGCCCCGGGACATTCCGCTACGAGCAGTACTTC. The rearrangement uses TRBV9 and TRBJ2-7, with a possible D match to TRBD1 (6 bases). The CDR3 is 14 amino acids. V shed 4 bases and J shed 3 bases, with 14 bases lying between them. Germline V CDR1 and CDR2: SGDLS, YYNGEE.

The rearrangement joins TRBV18 to TRBJ2-5, with a weak D call TRBD1 (5 bases). V was shortened by 2 bases and J by 2 bases, with 12 bases between the two germline ends. The CDR3 is 15 residues long. CDR1 and CDR2 from the germline V gene are KGHSH and LQKENI. CDR3 nucleotide sequence: TGTGCCAGCTCACCAGGGGCAGACTCACAAGAGACCCAGTACTTC. As protein: CASSPGADSQETQYF.

The genes are TRBV28 and TRBJ1-6; possibly TRBD1 for D (5 bases). V was cut by 6 bases and J by 8 bases, with 14 bases left in between. CDR1 MDHEN and CDR2 SYDVKM come from the germline V gene. This CDR3 is 14 amino acids long. This chain's CDR3 is CASRVQVIYSPLHF. The CDR3 DNA is TGTGCCAGCAGGGTACAGGTTATTTATTCACCCCTCCACTTT.

This clonotype was recorded many times. The chain couples TRBV11-1 to TRBJ2-5, with no clear D. The CDR3 totals 13 residues. The V gene lost 1 base and the J gene lost 4 bases, with 7 bases spanning the gap. Per the germline V gene, CDR1 is SGHAT and CDR2 is FQDESV (reference sequence). The CDR3 DNA reads as TGTGCCAGCAGCTTAGACCTAACAGAGACCCAGTACTTC. It translates to CASSLDLTETQYF.

This clonotype has a handful of counts. This chain joins TRBV12-3 or TRBV12-4 and TRBJ1-1; D remains unclear. The CDR3 extends over 13 amino acids. V was trimmed by 5 bases and J by 2 bases, leaving 9 bases between them. The CDR3 DNA reads TGTGCCAGCAGTCACCGGAGAAACACTGAAGCTTTCTTT. Residues: CASSHRRNTEAFF.

This clonotype came up many times. The chain carries TRBV28 and TRBJ1-5; D uncertain. The V gene lost 3 bases and the J gene lost 4 bases, with 10 bases spanning the gap. Germline-derived CDR1 and CDR2 are MDHEN and SYDVKM. The CDR3 totals 14 residues. The CDR3 region has the DNA TGTGCCAGCAGTTTTCCTGTGGAGAATCAGCCCCAGCATTTT. Translating it yields CASSFPVENQPQHF. The variable domain in full, with the rest retrieved from reference TRBV28 and TRBJ1-5, is DVKVTQSSRYLVKRTGEKVFLECVQDMDHENMFWYRQDPGLGLRLIYFSYDVKMKEKGDIPEGYSVSREKKERFSLILESASTNQTSMYLCASSFPVENQPQHFGDGTRLSIL.

The V gene is TRBV7-2, the J gene TRBJ2-5; 9 bases line up with TRBD2. There are 15 residues in the CDR3. Per the germline V gene, CDR1 is SGHTA and CDR2 is FQGNSA. Losses at the gene ends were 3 bases for V and 3 bases for J; bases not matched to a gene: 5. The CDR3 spells CASSFSIAGEETQYF. The CDR3 DNA follows: TGTGCCAGCAGCTTTTCGATAGCGGGGGAAGAGACCCAGTACTTC.

The chain recombines TRBV20-1 with TRBJ1-2; tentative D call: TRBD1 (6 bases). The germline V gene encodes CDR1 DFQATT and CDR2 SNEGSKA (reference sequence). The CDR3 is 15 residues long. The V end was cut by 4 bases, the J end by 3 bases, with 18 bases between. CDR3 nucleotides: TGCAGTGCTATTCACCCCTGGGGGGGCGACTATGGCTACACCTTC. Translation: CSAIHPWGGDYGYTF.

The chain uses TRBV19 and TRBJ2-1, with 8 positions matching TRBD2. This CDR3 is built from 15 residues. Trimming at V came to 5 bases and at J to 4 bases, leaving 7 bases not matched to a gene. Germline assignment: CDR1 LNHDA and CDR2 SQIVND (reference sequence). DNA of the CDR3: TGTGCCAGTAGTCCTCGGGGGGGCCCTTACAATGAGCAGTTCTTC. Protein product: CASSPRGGPYNEQFF.

This clonotype was seen at least ten times. The V and J genes are TRBV5-4 and TRBJ2-1; 7 positions agree with TRBD2. The CDR3 is 16 amino acids. In germline, CDR1 is SGHNT, CDR2 YYREEE (reference sequence). Trimming removed 4 bases from V and 4 bases from J; junction bases left unmatched: 11. CDR3 coding DNA: TGTGCCAGCAGCATCCTCACGATAGCGGGTTACAATGAGCAGTTCTTC. Protein: CASSILTIAGYNEQFF.

This clonotype was counted ten times or more. The rearrangement uses TRBV21-1 and TRBJ2-7; the DNA was not compared with TRBD2, the D call given in the table. TRBV21-1 is listed as a pseudogene. The CDR3 runs to 11 residues. The CDR3 protein is CAHRDFYEQYF. CDR3 coding DNA: TGTGCCCACCGGGACTTTTACGAGCAGTACTTC.

This clonotype was detected many times. The chain carries TRBV6-6 and TRBJ2-3; TRBD1 is a possible D gene (5 bases). The CDR3 is 12 amino acids. V lost 7 bases to trimming and J lost 4 bases, with 9 bases between them. In germline, CDR1 is MNHNY, CDR2 SVGAGI (reference sequence). The CDR3 region has the DNA TGTGCCAGCACACAGGCCCCAGATACGCAGTATTTT. Its translation: CASTQAPDTQYF.

This clonotype came up a few times. This chain links TRBV12-3 or TRBV12-4 with TRBJ1-1; unclear D gene. This CDR3 spans 13 amino acids. V lost 10 bases and J lost 3, with 15 bases in between. CDR3 protein: CATILTLHTEAFF. The CDR3 DNA follows: TGTGCCACCATATTGACACTTCACACTGAAGCTTTCTTT.

This clonotype was seen a few times. This chain links TRBV5-1 with TRBJ2-2; 11 bases align to TRBD2. There are 17 residues in the CDR3. The germline V gene has CDR1 SGHRS and CDR2 YFSETQ. With 3 bases clipped from V and 2 bases from J, the junction kept 6 bases outside the gene matches. CDR3 in amino acids: CASSSLAGGLNTGELFF. CDR3 bases: TGCGCCAGCAGCTCGCTAGCGGGGGGACTCAACACCGGGGAGCTGTTTTTT.

CDR3 protein: CSVDPAASVRTEAFF. CDR3 bases: TGCAGCGTTGACCCGGCGGCGTCGGTTCGGACTGAAGCTTTCTTT. This chain joins TRBV29-1 and TRBJ1-1; D gene ambiguous. Trimming took off 3 bases at V and 5 bases at J, with 19 bases between the two ends. The CDR3 contains 15 residues. Germline V gene lookup returns CDR1 SQVTM and CDR2 ANQGSEA. Using reference TRBV29-1 and TRBJ1-1 for the parts outside the CDR3, the full variable domain is SAVISQKPSRDICQRGTSLTIQCQVDSQVTMMFWYRQQPGQSLTLIATANQGSEATYESGFVIDKFPISRPNLTFSTLTVSNMSPEDSSIYLCSVDPAASVRTEAFFGQGTRLTVV.

The chain recombines TRBV4-3 with TRBJ2-7; 7 bases align to TRBD1. The V and J ends lost 1 base and 0 bases, in that order; junction bases with no gene match: 6. The germline CDR1 and CDR2 sequences are LGHNA and YSLEER. The CDR3 extends over 16 amino acids. The CDR3 DNA is TGCGCCAGCAGCCAAGTGTTGGCAGGGGGCTCCTACGAGCAGTACTTC. This codes for CASSQVLAGGSYEQYF.

With regard to this clonotype: A much larger clone differs from this one at a single base, so this may be a read error. V and J are TRBV6-5 and TRBJ2-2; D is undetermined. Looked up from germline, CDR1 is MNHEY and CDR2 is SVGAGI. The CDR3 spans 14 residues. CDR3 sequence: CASSPTENTRELFF. CDR3 sequence (DNA): TGTGCCAGCAGTCCAACAGAGAACACCAGGGAGCTGTTTTTT.

In this sample, this clonotype turned up a few times. The chain recombines TRBV12-3 or TRBV12-4 with TRBJ1-2; D is unclear. Trimming stripped 2 bases from V and 3 bases from J, with 13 bases between. This CDR3 region has 15 residues. The chain's CDR3 is CASSLNSRQHYGYTF. For the CDR3, the DNA is TGTGCCAGCAGTTTAAACTCCCGGCAGCACTATGGCTACACCTTC.